The 18 T cell receptor beta chains reported below all come from one sample, sequenced in a study of shared clonotypes between healthy human individuals. Terminally differentiated effector memory CD45RA+ cells were left out of the naive CD8 fraction, which was CD45RO-negative and positively selected for CCR7. The assay was immunoSEQ multiplex PCR, and TCRdb's table has in-frame clones only and misses some. Found here are millions of clones, 85% to 95% of them singletons; the top ten hold 1.5% to 2%. Sequencing was performed on naive CD8+ T cells from PBMCs. These receptor sequences come from a man between 18 and 29 years old in good health. Some clones in this sample may be carry-over from other donors' samples.

The chain has TRBV5-1 and TRBJ2-1, with TRBD2 identical over 10 bases. The ends lost 1 base at V and 6 bases at J; junction bases unmatched: 4. From germline, CDR1 is SGHRS and CDR2 YFSETQ. This CDR3 is 15 amino acids long. The CDR3 loop is CASSLSSGRLNEQFF. As DNA, the CDR3 is TGCGCCAGCAGCTTGAGTAGCGGGAGGCTCAATGAGCAGTTCTTC. The full variable domain, completed using reference TRBV5-1 and TRBJ2-1, is KAGVTQTPRYLIKTRGQQVTLSCSPISGHRSVSWYQQTPGQGLQFLFEYFSETQRNKGNFPGRFSGRQFSNSRSEMNVSTLELGDSALYLCASSLSSGRLNEQFFGPGTRLTVL.

Concerning this clone: The same CDR3 can be traced to other DNA sequences in this sample. The chain recombines TRBV5-1 with TRBJ2-2, with 13 bases aligning to TRBD2. Germline-derived CDR1 and CDR2 are SGHRS and YFSETQ. The CDR3 is made up of 16 amino acids. The V segment lost 4 bases and the J segment 5 bases; nucleotides outside the gene matches: 5. CDR3 sequence: CASSPRTSGSTGELFF. CDR3 nucleotides: TGCGCCAGCAGCCCCCGGACTAGCGGGAGTACCGGGGAGCTGTTTTTT.

The V call is TRBV28, the J call TRBJ2-7; D ambiguous. Looked up from germline, CDR1 is MDHEN and CDR2 is SYDVKM. Between the trimmed V and J ends, which lost 6 bases and 7 bases, there was a span of 22 bases. The CDR3 has 15 residues. CDR3 DNA sequence: TGTGCCAGCAGCCTGCTAACGGGCAGCCCAGGAGAGCAGTACTTC. Its protein is CASSLLTGSPGEQYF.

The chain links TRBV2 to TRBJ2-1; possibly TRBD2 for D (7 bases). The CDR3 runs to 16 residues. V was trimmed by 7 bases and J by 0 bases, leaving 16 bases between them. Germline lookup yields CDR1 SNHLY and CDR2 FYNNEI. CDR3 protein: CASTVGGASSYNEQFF. In DNA, the CDR3 is TGTGCCAGCACCGTTGGGGGGGCGAGCTCCTACAATGAGCAGTTCTTC.

This clone has just one count. The V call is TRBV7-6, the J call TRBJ2-7; D gene ambiguous. The length of the CDR3 is 11 residues. V was clipped by 5 bases and J by 3 bases, with 5 bases between them. Germline CDR1 reads SGHVS; CDR2 reads FNYEAQ. CDR3 DNA sequence: TGTGCCAGCAGCGACGGCTACGAGCAGTACTTC. The encoded protein is CASSDGYEQYF.

The rearrangement links TRBV10-2 to TRBJ2-1; TRBD2 matches at 14 bases. V shed 6 bases, J shed 7 bases, and the junction held 8 bases outside the gene matches. Germline-derived CDR1 and CDR2 are WSHSY and SAAADI. The CDR3 totals 16 residues. CDR3 protein: CASSVTSGRVDNEQFF. Here the CDR3 DNA reads TGCGCCAGCAGCGTGACTAGCGGGAGGGTTGATAATGAGCAGTTCTTC.

The chain recombines TRBV27 with TRBJ2-7, with 12 bases fitting TRBD2. Unmatched junction bases numbered 6, after V lost 0 bases and J lost 6 bases. The CDR3 spans 16 residues. CDR1 is MNHEY and CDR2 is SMNVEV in the germline V gene (reference sequence). As DNA, the CDR3 is TGTGCCAGCAGTTTATCCGCTAGCGGGAGGGCCGCCGAGCAGTACTTC. Protein: CASSLSASGRAAEQYF.

The chain links TRBV5-1 to TRBJ1-1; tentatively, D is TRBD1 (5 bases). In germline, CDR1 is SGHRS, CDR2 YFSETQ. This CDR3 has 15 amino acids. The V gene lost 4 bases and the J gene lost 1 base, with 14 bases spanning the gap. CDR3 region: CASSQGIRRNTEAFF. DNA for the CDR3: TGCGCCAGCAGCCAGGGTATTAGAAGGAACACTGAAGCTTTCTTT.

The V and J genes are TRBV4-2 and TRBJ2-1, with D perhaps TRBD2 (6 bases). Germline V gene data show CDR1 as LGHNA and CDR2 as YNFKEQ. The CDR3 consists of 17 residues. The V gene lost 2 bases and the J gene lost 9 bases, with 23 bases spanning the gap. CDR3 residues: CASSQPKWGEPRPEQFF. DNA of the CDR3: TGTGCCAGCAGCCAACCAAAATGGGGGGAACCCCGACCTGAGCAGTTCTTC.

The CDR3 nucleotides are TGTGCCAGCAGCTTAGGAGGGACAGGTAGCTCCTACGAGCAGTACTTC. It codes for CASSLGGTGSSYEQYF. V usage is TRBV7-8 and J usage is TRBJ2-7; TRBD1 matches 8 bases. The length of the CDR3 is 16 residues. Germline CDR1 is SGHVS and CDR2 is FQNEAQ. J lost 0 bases, V lost 1 base, and 5 bases had no gene match.

The V gene is TRBV29-1, the J gene TRBJ2-1; 9 bases are a match to TRBD2. This CDR3 spans 15 amino acids. After removal of 1 base from V and 6 bases from J, the junction contained 7 bases not matched to a gene. CDR1 is SQVTM and CDR2 is ANQGSEA in the germline V gene. The CDR3 spells CSVEGRLAGPNEQFF. CDR3 nucleotide sequence: TGCAGCGTTGAAGGACGGCTAGCGGGGCCCAATGAGCAGTTCTTC.

J is TRBJ2-5 and V is TRBV27, with D possibly TRBD1 on 6 matching bases. Per germline, CDR1 MNHEY and CDR2 SMNVEV (reference sequence). CDR3 length: 14 amino acids. V gave up 0 bases and J gave up 4 bases, with 9 bases separating them. CDR3 in DNA: TGTGCCAGCAGTTTATCTCTGGGGGCAGAGACCCAGTACTTC. Amino acid sequence: CASSLSLGAETQYF.

This chain links TRBV2 with TRBJ2-3; D perhaps matches TRBD2 (6 bases). V was pared by 10 bases and J by 4 bases, with 24 bases between. CDR1 and CDR2 (germline): SNHLY, FYNNEI. The CDR3 has 16 residues. The CDR3 DNA reads TGTGCCACCCGGCCCATTTCGGGAGTTTCCCCAGATACGCAGTATTTT. As protein: CATRPISGVSPDTQYF.

The chain links TRBV9 to TRBJ2-3; D is possibly TRBD2 (6 bases). The ends were cut back, 0 bases at V and 0 bases at J, with 14 bases in the middle. The CDR3 sequence is 17 residues long. Germline V gene lookup returns CDR1 SGDLS and CDR2 YYNGEE. DNA for the CDR3: TGTGCCAGCAGCGTAGTGTGGTGGGACTCTAGCACAGATACGCAGTATTTT. The encoded protein is CASSVVWWDSSTDTQYF. The full variable domain, rest sourced from reference TRBV9 and TRBJ2-3, is DSGVTQTPKHLITATGQRVTLRCSPRSGDLSVYWYQQSLDQGLQFLIQYYNGEERAKGNILERFSAQQFPDLHSELNLSSLELGDSALYFCASSVVWWDSSTDTQYFGPGTRLTVL.

V is TRBV7-9 and J is TRBJ2-7; D call uncertain. Germline assignment: CDR1 SEHNR and CDR2 FQNEAQ (reference sequence). CDR3 length: 13 residues. V lost 0 bases and J 6 bases, leaving 9 bases between the germline ends. CDR3 region: CASSLANSREQYF. In DNA form, the CDR3 reads TGTGCCAGCAGCTTAGCTAACTCGCGCGAGCAGTACTTC.

The CDR3 DNA reads TGTGCCAGCAGTTACTCGACAGGGAAGTACGAGCAGTACTTC. Residues: CASSYSTGKYEQYF. This chain connects TRBV6-5 to TRBJ2-7; 7 bases align to TRBD1. Per the germline V gene, CDR1 is MNHEY and CDR2 is SVGAGI. The junction had 3 bases not matched to a gene; V was cut back by 0 bases and J by 4 bases. There are 14 residues in the CDR3.

This rearrangement joins TRBV5-6 to TRBJ2-1; TRBD2 aligns across 8 bases. This CDR3 is 14 amino acids long. Germline assignment: CDR1 SGHDT and CDR2 YYEEEE. V lost 3 bases and J lost 7; bases outside the gene matches: 6. As DNA, the CDR3 is TGTGCCAGCAGCTCGGGACTAGTTGCGAATGAGCAGTTCTTC. It is translated as CASSSGLVANEQFF. Full variable domain (missing parts from reference TRBV5-6 and TRBJ2-1): DAGVTQSPTHLIKTRGQQVTLRCSPKSGHDTVSWYQQALGQGPQFIFQYYEEEERQRGNFPDRFSGHQFPNYSSELNVNALLLGDSALYLCASSSGLVANEQFFGPGTRLTVL.

The V gene is TRBV10-2, the J gene TRBJ1-1; weak D call: TRBD1 (6 bases). The CDR3 loop spans 13 amino acids. V gave up 9 bases and J gave up 8 bases, with 19 bases separating them. Germline values: CDR1 WSHSY, CDR2 SAAADI. The CDR3 nucleotides read TGCGCCAGTCATTCGCCAGGGGATTCCGAAGCTTTCTTT. It yields the protein CASHSPGDSEAFF.